The 14 T cell receptor beta chains reported below all come from one sample, sequenced in a study of technical replicates of blood from a few donors. Assay used: immunoSEQ multiplex PCR; TCRdb lists only in-frame clones, some missing. This table holds 64,000 or so clones, around 97% found once. The sample was T cells isolated from PBMCs. These receptors all stem from a human donor in good health.

Worth noting for this clone: Its ends do not fully match the called genes, so a read error is possible. The rearrangement links TRBV14 to TRBJ2-7; 9 bases match TRBD1. CDR1 and CDR2 from the germline V gene are SGHDN and FVKESK. The CDR3 is 16 residues long. The CDR3 sequence is CASSQRGTGPRVIPHF. Here the CDR3 DNA reads TGTGCCAGCAGCCAAAGAGGGACAGGGCCCAGGGTTATCCCCCACTTC.

The V gene is TRBV4-1, the J gene TRBJ2-7; 8 bases are a match to TRBD2. This CDR3 spans 17 amino acids. In germline, CDR1 is MGHRA, CDR2 YSYEKL. Germline trimming cut 0 bases from V and 3 bases from J; bases unmatched to any gene: 10. This chain's CDR3 is CASSQDSAGGGVYEQYF. The CDR3 DNA reads TGCGCCAGCAGCCAAGATTCGGCGGGAGGTGGGGTCTACGAGCAGTACTTC.

This chain joins TRBV7-6 and TRBJ2-2; TRBD2 might be the D (6 bases). V lost 4 bases and J 5 bases, leaving 14 bases between the germline ends. The CDR3 covers 15 residues. Germline CDR1 reads SGHVS; CDR2 reads FNYEAQ. The CDR3 DNA follows: TGTGCCAGCAGCTCCACACTGAGCGGGACCGGGGAGCTGTTTTTT. Its protein product is CASSSTLSGTGELFF.

This chain links TRBV7-8 with TRBJ1-2; a possible D gene is TRBD1 (5 bases). Germline CDR1 and CDR2: SGHVS and FQNEAQ. Trimming removed 1 base from V and 5 bases from J, with 5 bases in between. This CDR3 comprises 12 residues. DNA for the CDR3: TGTGCCAGCAGCTTAGAGGGGTATGGCTACACCTTC. It yields the protein CASSLEGYGYTF. The variable domain in full, with the rest retrieved from reference TRBV7-8 and TRBJ1-2, is GAGVSQSPRYKVAKRGQDVALRCDPISGHVSLFWYQQALGQGPEFLTYFQNEAQLDKSGLPSDRFFAERPEGSVSTLKIQRTQQEDSAVYLCASSLEGYGYTFGSGTRLTVV.

This clone was counted once. V gene TRBV28 combines with J gene TRBJ1-2, with D tentatively TRBD1 (6 bases). This CDR3 is 14 amino acids long. The germline gives CDR1 MDHEN, CDR2 SYDVKM. V lost 10 bases and J 2 bases, leaving 17 bases between the germline ends. CDR3 DNA sequence: TGTGCCACCCTCAACTGGGGGCGGAACTATGGCTACACCTTC. Translated, it gives CATLNWGRNYGYTF.

The rearrangement joins TRBV4-1 to TRBJ2-3; D possibly corresponds to TRBD2 (5 bases). Trimming took off 1 base at V and 6 bases at J, with 14 bases between the two ends. Looked up from germline, CDR1 is MGHRA and CDR2 is YSYEKL. The length of the CDR3 is 15 residues. CDR3 nucleotide sequence: TGCGCCAGCAGCCAAGTGTTAGGAACGGGGGATACGCAGTATTTT. The encoded protein is CASSQVLGTGDTQYF.

This rearrangement joins TRBV7-9 to TRBJ1-4; 7 bases map to TRBD1. Trimming at V came to 4 bases and at J to 3 bases, leaving 11 bases not matched to a gene. In germline, CDR1 is SEHNR, CDR2 FQNEAQ (reference sequence). The CDR3 spans 17 residues. Here the CDR3 reads CASSSSAGGWSNEKLFF. CDR3 nucleotide sequence: TGTGCCAGCAGCTCATCTGCAGGGGGTTGGTCTAATGAAAAACTGTTTTTT. Using reference TRBV7-9 and TRBJ1-4 for the parts outside the CDR3, the full variable domain is DTGVSQNPRHKITKRGQNVTFRCDPISEHNRLYWYRQTLGQGPEFLTYFQNEAQLEKSRLLSDRFSAERPKGSFSTLEIQRTEQGDSAMYLCASSSSAGGWSNEKLFFGSGTQLSVL.

The chain is built from TRBV5-1 and TRBJ1-1; D is unclear. Trimming removed 4 bases at V and 0 bases at J, with 13 bases between. This CDR3 is built from 15 residues. Germline V lookup: CDR1 SGHRS, CDR2 YFSETQ. The DNA for the CDR3 is TGCGCCAGCAGCCCCAATGGTAGAGTGAACACTGAAGCTTTCTTT. Its translation: CASSPNGRVNTEAFF.

This chain's CDR3 is CASSRQGSIGNTIYF. The CDR3 DNA reads TGTGCCAGCAGTAGACAGGGGAGTATAGGAAACACCATATATTTT. This chain connects TRBV27 to TRBJ1-3; 8 bases match TRBD1. There are 15 residues in the CDR3. CDR1 is MNHEY, CDR2 SMNVEV, per germline (reference sequence). V was clipped by 5 bases and J by 4 bases; unmatched bases: 7.

The chain employs TRBV5-1 and TRBJ2-3; TRBD1 matches 12 bases. Unmatched junction bases numbered 15, after V lost 2 bases and J lost 5 bases. The CDR3 is 19 residues long. Germline CDR1 SGHRS, CDR2 YFSETQ. The CDR3 bases are TGCGCCAGCAGCTTAGAGTTTGCCCCGGGACAGGGGGCTTTAGATACGCAGTATTTT. Translated: CASSLEFAPGQGALDTQYF.

The chain has TRBV25-1 and TRBJ1-4; D is perhaps TRBD1 (5 bases). V lost 8 bases and J lost 4, with 14 bases in between. The CDR3 spans 14 residues. Per germline, CDR1 MGHDK and CDR2 SYGVNS. CDR3 DNA sequence: TGTGCCAGCCGCGGAGGGGTTTATAATGAAAAACTGTTTTTT. Amino acids: CASRGGVYNEKLFF.

The chain is built from TRBV5-4 and TRBJ2-6; TRBD1 aligns across 10 bases. CDR1 and CDR2 from the germline V gene are SGHNT and YYREEE (reference sequence). With V trimmed by 4 bases and J by 0 bases, 4 bases remained unmatched. CDR3 size: 17 residues. CDR3 residues: CASSTGQGSSGANVLTF. The CDR3 bases are TGTGCCAGCAGCACGGGACAGGGGAGCTCTGGGGCCAACGTCCTGACTTTC.

The chain uses TRBV6-1 and TRBJ2-2; 12 bases are a match to TRBD2. Per germline, CDR1 MNHNS and CDR2 SASEGT. The CDR3 loop spans 22 amino acids. Trimming cost V 0 bases and J 7 bases; bases outside gene matches: 21. CDR3 nucleotides: TGTGCCAGCAGTGAAGCTGTGATTATGATTCTAGCGGGAGGGTCCAGTGGCGGGGAGCTGTTTTTT. This codes for CASSEAVIMILAGGSSGGELFF.

The chain uses TRBV4-1 and TRBJ2-2; a possible D gene is TRBD2 (7 bases). Between the trimmed V and J ends, which lost 1 base and 16 bases, there was a span of 16 bases. The CDR3 length is 13 residues. Germline assignment: CDR1 MGHRA and CDR2 YSYEKL. The CDR3 coding sequence is TGCGCCAGCAGCCAAGGGGCGGGGGCGCAGTGGTTTTTT. This translates into CASSQGAGAQWFF.